One and the same sample provided the 22 T cell receptor beta chains below, sequenced in a study of breast tumors, draining lymph nodes, adjacent tissues. TCRdb independently ran MiXCR on the multiplex PCR reads; one entry per CDR3 protein. This table has around 170,000 distinct CDR3 sequences, roughly 30% appearing once. Breast cancer patients provided tissue from their axillary draining lymph nodes. The sample taken for sequencing was axillary lymph node tissue. The receptors here all came from a female donor with breast cancer. Some clones in this sample may be carry-over from other donors' samples.

For this clonotype: A read error may produce the germline difference seen at one junction end. The gene calls are TRBV20-1 and TRBJ2-6, with D perhaps TRBD2 (7 bases). This CDR3 has 13 residues. CDR1 is DFQATT and CDR2 is SNEGSKA in the germline V gene (reference sequence). CDR3 nucleotides: TGCAGTGCTCAGACTCGGAGGGGGGGAACTGAAGCTTTC. It specifies CSAQTRRGGTEAF.

About this clonotype itself: Possible read error: a much larger clone is one base away. The rearrangement uses TRBV6-2 or TRBV6-3 and TRBJ1-6; 8 bases agree with TRBD1. Germline CDR1 reads MNHEY; CDR2 reads SVGEGT. The CDR3 is 15 residues long. The CDR3 DNA sequence: TGTGCCAGCGGTTACTCTACAGGGGGTAATTCACCCCTCCACTTT. Its translation: CASGYSTGGNSPLHF.

The rearrangement joins TRBV11-2 to TRBJ1-6; D gene ambiguous. Looked up from germline, CDR1 is SGHAT and CDR2 is FQNNGV. Trimming took 0 bases from V and 2 from J, leaving 17 bases between them. CDR3 size: 19 residues. The CDR3 spells CASSLEGGQMSPYNSPLHF. The CDR3 nucleotides are TGTGCCAGCAGCTTAGAGGGCGGGCAGATGAGCCCCTATAATTCACCCCTCCACTTT.

Points on this clonotype: A much larger clone lies one base from this, so it may be a read error. The CDR3 does not end in the conserved phenylalanine or tryptophan, so this is likely a read error. The chain links TRBV7-2 to TRBJ2-1; TRBD2 agrees at 11 bases. Germline CDR1 reads SGHTA; CDR2 reads FQGNSA. The CDR3 loop spans 15 amino acids. Losses at the gene ends were 1 base for V and 8 bases for J; bases not matched to a gene: 4. The CDR3 DNA reads TGTGCCAGCAGCTTAGGGCTAGCGGGAGGATATGAGCAGTTCGTC. Translation gives CASSLGLAGGYEQFV.

This clonotype has at least ten counts. The conserved phenylalanine or tryptophan is not found at the CDR3 terminus, so this likely reflects a read error. It is unclear where the CDR3 begins or ends on the DNA, so no DNA is shown, and the CDR3 is as TCRdb lists it. V and J are TRBV7-9 and TRBJ2-5; the table names TRBD1, a call not compared with the DNA. The germline CDR1 and CDR2 sequences are SEHNR and FQNEAQ (reference sequence). Inclusive of both ends, the CDR3 amounts to 13 amino acids. CDR3 protein: CASSLVDSHLELV.

In DNA, the CDR3 is TGTGCCAGCAGCCCGGGGGTCTATAATTCACCCCTCCACTTT. Translated: CASSPGVYNSPLHF. This chain links TRBV5-8 with TRBJ1-6; D might be TRBD1 (5 bases). Trimming left V 4 bases short and J 3 bases short, with 8 bases between. Germline V lookup: CDR1 SGHTS, CDR2 YDEGEE. This CDR3 comprises 14 residues.

This clonotype was recorded many times. The genes are TRBV5-1 and TRBJ2-1; no clear D gene. This CDR3 comprises 14 residues. The V gene's germline CDR1 is SGHRS and CDR2 YFSETQ. The V gene lost 1 base and the J gene lost 2 bases, with 7 bases spanning the gap. This chain's CDR3 is CASSLPDAYNEQFF. The CDR3 region has the DNA TGCGCCAGCAGCTTGCCGGACGCCTACAATGAGCAGTTCTTC.

DNA of the CDR3: TGTGCCAGCCGACTAGCGGGGGGGGGTAAGCAGTTCTTC. Translation gives CASRLAGGGKQFF. The chain carries TRBV28 and TRBJ2-1; TRBD2 aligns across 14 bases. The germline V gene has CDR1 MDHEN and CDR2 SYDVKM. V lost 8 bases, J lost 11 bases, and 5 bases stayed unmatched. The length of the CDR3 is 13 residues.

This clonotype is labeled medium-sized (0.01 to 0.1%). The chain links TRBV2 to TRBJ2-7; TRBD2 agrees at 12 bases. Germline V CDR1 and CDR2: SNHLY, FYNNEI. The CDR3 is 14 residues long. V shed 7 bases, J shed 1 base, and the junction held 2 bases outside the gene matches. The CDR3 bases are TGTGCCAGCACAACTAGCGGGGGGTCCTACGAGCAGTACTTC. It specifies CASTTSGGSYEQYF. The full variable domain, its missing parts supplied by reference TRBV2 and TRBJ2-7, is EPEVTQTPSHQVTQMGQEVILRCVPISNHLYFYWYRQILGQKVEFLVSFYNNEISEKSEIFDDQFSVERPDGSNFTLKIRSTKLEDSAMYFCASTTSGGSYEQYFGPGTRLTVT.

This clonotype was seen a handful of times. A much larger clone differs by one base, so this may be a read error. CDR3 sequence reads: CASSLEQGNCGYTF. The DNA of the CDR3 is TGTGCCAGCAGCTTGGAGCAGGGAAACTGTGGCTACACCTTC. The chain employs TRBV5-5 and TRBJ1-2; D is possibly TRBD1 (5 bases). The CDR3 is 14 amino acids. Germline V gives CDR1 SGHKS, CDR2 YYEKEE (reference sequence).

This clonotype was detected many times. CDR3 protein: CASSPILAPKTRNTDTQYF. As DNA, the CDR3 is TGTGCCAGCAGCCCGATACTAGCACCGAAAACACGAAACACAGATACGCAGTATTTT. The chain has TRBV14 and TRBJ2-3; possibly TRBD2 for D (6 bases). The CDR3 is 19 residues long. Deletions cut 4 bases from V and 2 bases from J, with 25 bases between. Looked up from germline, CDR1 is SGHDN and CDR2 is FVKESK.

The chain carries TRBV13 and TRBJ2-7; TRBD1 might be the D (7 bases). The CDR3 is 15 amino acids. The germline gives CDR1 PRHDT, CDR2 FYEKMQ (reference sequence). V dropped 5 bases and J dropped 7 bases, with 21 bases sitting between them. CDR3 DNA sequence: TGTGCCAGCAGCGCCCGATTCAAGGGGGCGGGAGAGCAGTACTTC. As protein: CASSARFKGAGEQYF.

This clonotype has a count of ten or more. The V call is TRBV2, the J call TRBJ2-1; TRBD2 agrees at 11 bases. Germline V gives CDR1 SNHLY, CDR2 FYNNEI. The ends lost 8 bases at V and 0 bases at J; junction bases unmatched: 9. The CDR3 totals 17 residues. CDR3 region: CASLHSGGAHSYNEQFF. In DNA, the CDR3 is TGTGCCAGCCTCCATAGCGGGGGGGCCCACTCCTACAATGAGCAGTTCTTC.

This clonotype was picked up a small number of times. A junction boundary mismatches the germline segment, possibly from a read error. The rearrangement links TRBV7-9 to TRBJ1-2; 10 bases align to TRBD1. Germline V gives CDR1 SEHNR, CDR2 FQNEAQ (reference sequence). The CDR3 spans 15 residues. This CDR3 reads CASSLGTGGRNGYPF. The CDR3 DNA follows: TGTGCCAGCAGCTTAGGGACAGGGGGTCGGAATGGCTACCCCTTC. Full variable domain (rest looked up from reference TRBV7-9 and TRBJ1-2): DTGVSQNPRHKITKRGQNVTFRCDPISEHNRLYWYRQTLGQGPEFLTYFQNEAQLEKSRLLSDRFSAERPKGSFSTLEIQRTEQGDSAMYLCASSLGTGGRNGYPFGSGTRLTVV.

This clonotype was seen repeatedly, ten times or more. The chain uses TRBV25-1 and TRBJ2-3; D perhaps matches TRBD2 (6 bases). The CDR3 contains 16 residues. The germline V gene has CDR1 MGHDK and CDR2 SYGVNS. The V and J ends lost 6 bases and 3 bases respectively, with 19 bases between them. The CDR3 coding sequence is TGTGCCAGCAGGTTACACGAGGGTCGGGGGACAGATACGCAGTATTTT. It encodes CASRLHEGRGTDTQYF.

This chain uses TRBV10-3 with TRBJ1-2, with 10 bases fitting TRBD1. The CDR3 contains 16 residues. V gave up 2 bases and J gave up 8 bases; unmatched junction bases: 11. Germline V CDR1 and CDR2: ENHRY, SYGVKD. The CDR3 reads CAISEGTGDSRPGYTF. The DNA of the CDR3 is TGTGCCATCAGTGAGGGGACAGGGGACTCGCGGCCCGGCTACACCTTC.

This clonotype was counted ten times or more. The V gene is TRBV5-1, the J gene TRBJ2-7, with D possibly TRBD1 on 6 matching bases. CDR1 is SGHRS, CDR2 YFSETQ, per germline. The CDR3 spans 12 residues. V shed 1 base and J shed 6 bases, with 8 bases lying between them. In DNA, the CDR3 is TGCGCCAGCAGCTTGCAGGGGTTCGAGCAGTACTTC. Residues: CASSLQGFEQYF. Using reference TRBV5-1 and TRBJ2-7 for the parts outside the CDR3, the full variable domain is KAGVTQTPRYLIKTRGQQVTLSCSPISGHRSVSWYQQTPGQGLQFLFEYFSETQRNKGNFPGRFSGRQFSNSRSEMNVSTLELGDSALYLCASSLQGFEQYFGPGTRLTVT.

This clonotype was seen ten or more times. This rearrangement joins TRBV10-3 to TRBJ2-2; D is ambiguous. Trimming removed 2 bases from V and 4 bases from J, with 8 bases in between. Germline loops: CDR1 ENHRY, CDR2 SYGVKD. This CDR3 comprises 14 residues. The CDR3 nucleotides read TGTGCCATCAGTGAGAACGGCCCCACCGGGGAGCTGTTTTTT. Amino acids: CAISENGPTGELFF.

This clonotype was detected many times. The chain carries TRBV12-5 and TRBJ2-7, with no clear D. Germline V gene data show CDR1 as LGHNT and CDR2 as FRNRAP. This CDR3 has 13 amino acids. Trimming removed 4 bases from V and 3 bases from J, with 10 bases in between. The CDR3: CASGSRSSYEQYF. CDR3 nucleotide sequence: TGTGCTAGTGGTTCCCGGTCAAGCTACGAGCAGTACTTC.

This clonotype was seen many times. The genes are TRBV7-9 and TRBJ1-4; D might be TRBD1 (6 bases). Trimming took off 1 base at V and 2 bases at J, with 8 bases between the two ends. The CDR3 spans 15 residues. CDR1 is SEHNR and CDR2 is FQNEAQ in the germline V gene (reference sequence). The CDR3 coding sequence is TGTGCCAGCAGCTTAGTAGGGGGGACTAATGAAAAACTGTTTTTT. Amino acid sequence: CASSLVGGTNEKLFF.

This clonotype was seen repeatedly, ten times or more. The chain links TRBV11-3 to TRBJ1-4; D is possibly TRBD1 (6 bases). There are 16 residues in the CDR3. CDR1 is SGHNT and CDR2 is YENEEA in the germline V gene. V lost 5 bases to trimming and J lost 0 bases, with 13 bases between them. The CDR3: CASSPDRTATNEKLFF. The CDR3 DNA is TGTGCCAGCAGCCCTGACAGGACCGCAACTAATGAAAAACTGTTTTTT.

This clonotype came up many times. The genes are TRBV20-1 and TRBJ2-1, with no clear D. Trimming took off 3 bases at V and 8 bases at J, with 20 bases between the two ends. Germline V lookup: CDR1 DFQATT, CDR2 SNEGSKA (reference sequence). The CDR3 contains 15 residues. The CDR3 sequence is CSASDGSTPTHEQFF. As DNA, the CDR3 is TGCAGTGCTAGTGACGGCAGTACCCCCACCCATGAGCAGTTCTTC.